A selection of T cell receptor beta chains follows, all from one sample in a study of blood T cells in healthy people across ages. TCRdb fed the 5' RACE reads into MiXCR, producing one record per CDR3 protein. Of under 1 million distinct CDR3 sequences listed, 44% are singletons. The source material was blood. All receptors derive from a man aged 60 to 75 in good health. The CDR3 runs from the conserved cysteine through the conserved F or W. The D gene is left open where the match is weak. Clone size is shown for a subset of rows, as once, few, many or a class of expanded clone.

d_call	v_call	j_call	clone_size	cdr3_aa
NA	TRBV24-1	TRBJ2-4	once	CATSEAGNIQYF
NA	TRBV2	TRBJ2-7	few	CASSEYLGGYEQYF
NA	TRBV20-1	TRBJ2-1	few	CSASIVRYREQFF
NA	TRBV14	TRBJ2-3	NA	CASSQRLGTDTQYF
TRBD1	TRBV20-1	TRBJ1-4	NA	CSARPGQDNEKLFF
NA	TRBV27	TRBJ2-7	NA	CASSSWTGNRDNEQYF
NA	TRBV28	TRBJ2-7	few	CASSRGGLPSSYEQYF
NA	TRBV21-1	TRBJ2-7	NA	CASSSDRDRTEQYF
TRBD2	TRBV5-6	TRBJ2-2	many	CASSLGSGGSITGELFF
TRBD2	TRBV20-1	TRBJ2-4	once	CSALRLATPTQYF
NA	TRBV4-3	TRBJ1-2	NA	CASSSTTWGRDNYGYTF
NA	TRBV19	TRBJ2-1	NA	CASSIAGYSYNEQFF
NA	TRBV18	TRBJ2-1	NA	CASSPGTQSYNEQFF
NA	TRBV24-1	TRBJ2-2	NA	CATSDLKQTGELFF
NA	TRBV20-1	TRBJ1-1	NA	CSARASSSTEAFF
NA	TRBV9	TRBJ1-2	once	CASSSPTGNYGYTF
NA	TRBV4-3	TRBJ2-5	few	CASSPAFELMETQYF
TRBD1	TRBV2	NA	NA	CAGSFSGTGGRVGSTEQYF
TRBD1	TRBV6-5	TRBJ2-1	NA	CASSYYRQGYNEQFF
TRBD1	TRBV12-3/TRBV12-4	TRBJ1-4	few	CASSFIGVGGRKLFF
NA	TRBV7-2	TRBJ2-1	NA	CASSLLGKGSYNEQFF
TRBD2	TRBV5-4	TRBJ2-1	few	CASRVAGGLEQFF
NA	TRBV14	TRBJ2-7	NA	CASSQAPAPYEQYF
TRBD2	TRBV4-1	TRBJ2-5	NA	CASSQDTGLAGGQETQYF
NA	TRBV6-2/TRBV6-3	TRBJ1-2	NA	CASSVPANYGYTF
NA	TRBV29-1	TRBJ1-4	NA	CSARRGTNNEKLFF
NA	TRBV29-1	TRBJ1-2	many	CSVEDFGVNYGYTF
TRBD2	TRBV20-1	TRBJ2-1	NA	CSARGLAEAYNEQFF
NA	TRBV11-3	TRBJ2-3	many	CASSRVGSGTDTQYF
NA	TRBV5-5	TRBJ1-2	few	CASSLANGYGYTF
TRBD2	TRBV7-2	TRBJ2-1	NA	CASSTHSGVSYNEQFF
NA	TRBV20-1	TRBJ2-5	few	CSASFWGGRGPQETQYF
TRBD2	TRBV6-2/TRBV6-3	TRBJ2-1	NA	CASSDLLAGAVNEQFF
TRBD1	TRBV20-1	TRBJ1-2	NA	CSAFLRRGHGHTF
TRBD1	TRBV20-1	TRBJ1-5	NA	CSARPGQGGNQPQHF
TRBD1	TRBV5-1	TRBJ1-6	many	CASSPGQTNSPLHF